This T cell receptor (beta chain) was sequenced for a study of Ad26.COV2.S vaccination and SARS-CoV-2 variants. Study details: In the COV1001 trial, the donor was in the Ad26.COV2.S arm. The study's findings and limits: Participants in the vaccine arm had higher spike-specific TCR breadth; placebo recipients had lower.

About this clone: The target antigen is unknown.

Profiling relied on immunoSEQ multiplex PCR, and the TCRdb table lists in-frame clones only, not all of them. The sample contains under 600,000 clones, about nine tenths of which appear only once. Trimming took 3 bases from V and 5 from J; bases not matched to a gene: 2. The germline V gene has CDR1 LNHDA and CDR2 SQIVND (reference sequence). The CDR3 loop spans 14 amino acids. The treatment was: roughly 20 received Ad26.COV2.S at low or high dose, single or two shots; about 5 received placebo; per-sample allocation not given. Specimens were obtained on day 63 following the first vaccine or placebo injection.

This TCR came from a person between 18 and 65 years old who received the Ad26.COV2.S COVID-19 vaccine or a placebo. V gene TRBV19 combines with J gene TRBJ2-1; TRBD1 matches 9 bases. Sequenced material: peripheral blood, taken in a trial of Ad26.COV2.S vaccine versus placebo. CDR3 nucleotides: TGTGCCAGTAGTATTAGGACAGGGGACAATGAGCAGTTCTTC. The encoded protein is CASSIRTGDNEQFF. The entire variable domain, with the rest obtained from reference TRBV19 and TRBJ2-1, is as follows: DGGITQSPKYLFRKEGQNVTLSCEQNLNHDAMYWYRQDPGQGLRLIYYSQIVNDFQKGDIAEGYSVSREKKESFPLTVTSAQKNPTAFYLCASSIRTGDNEQFFGPGTRLTVL.